The 14 T cell receptor beta chains below were found in one sample sequenced in a study of blood T cell repertoires in COVID-19. Profiling relied on immunoSEQ multiplex PCR, and the TCRdb table lists in-frame clones only, not all of them. The sample has about 50,000 clones, about 83% seen once. The sequencing sample was made of peripheral blood. These TCRs come from a man aged 40-50 years with acute or convalescent COVID-19.

The chain employs TRBV19 and TRBJ1-2; 9 bases match TRBD1. Germline V gene sequence: CDR1 LNHDA, CDR2 SQIVND (reference sequence). This CDR3 contains 14 residues. V shed 3 bases, J shed 5 bases, and the junction held 4 bases outside the gene matches. The CDR3 nucleotides read TGTGCCAGTAGTATTCCGGGACAGGGTTATGGCTACACCTTC. Its protein product is CASSIPGQGYGYTF.

The chain is built from TRBV5-8 and TRBJ2-5; TRBD2 might be the D (5 bases). The CDR3 contains 16 residues. V was trimmed by 2 bases and J by 9 bases, leaving 23 bases between them. Germline CDR1 and CDR2: SGHTS and YDEGEE. As DNA, the CDR3 is TGTGCCAGCAGCTTAAGTCAAGGCCTTCTTATCGGGGCCCAGTACTTC. Protein sequence: CASSLSQGLLIGAQYF.

J is TRBJ2-2 and V is TRBV6-2 or TRBV6-3; 7 bases line up with TRBD1. The CDR3 extends over 16 amino acids. CDR1 MNHEY and CDR2 SVGEGT come from the germline V gene. J lost 4 bases, V lost 0 bases, and 5 bases had no gene match. CDR3 residues: CASSYSGTDPTGELFF. CDR3 coding DNA: TGTGCCAGCAGTTACTCAGGGACAGACCCCACCGGGGAGCTGTTTTTT.

For this clone: This CDR3 is also generated by other DNA sequences in the sample. This chain links TRBV11-2 with TRBJ1-2; D may be TRBD1 (6 bases). This CDR3 is built from 11 residues. Germline V lookup: CDR1 SGHAT, CDR2 FQNNGV. V was shortened by 6 bases and J by 13 bases, with 15 bases between the two germline ends. For the CDR3, the DNA is TGTGCCAGCAGTCCCACAGGGAAGGTCACCTTC. Protein sequence: CASSPTGKVTF.

The V and J genes are TRBV27 and TRBJ1-1; 10 positions agree with TRBD1. Germline V gene sequence: CDR1 MNHEY, CDR2 SMNVEV (reference sequence). The V and J ends lost 4 bases and 6 bases, in that order; junction bases with no gene match: 11. The CDR3 runs 16 residues. The CDR3 here is CASSSGQGNFPAEAFF. Here the CDR3 DNA reads TGTGCCAGCAGTTCGGGACAGGGGAATTTTCCCGCTGAAGCTTTCTTT.

The chain couples TRBV30 to TRBJ1-5; D gene unclear. V lost 7 bases and J lost 3, with 16 bases in between. The germline V gene has CDR1 GTSNPN and CDR2 SVGIG (reference sequence). There are 14 residues in the CDR3. The CDR3 sequence is CAYTDSITNQPQHF. The CDR3 nucleotides are TGTGCCTATACCGACTCCATAACCAATCAGCCCCAGCATTTT.

CDR3 bases: TGTGCCAGCAGTTTCGACAGGGTAGGTTCACCCCTCCACTTT. It yields the protein CASSFDRVGSPLHF. The chain is built from TRBV27 and TRBJ1-6; 7 bases fit TRBD1. V gave up 3 bases and J gave up 9 bases; unmatched junction bases: 5. This CDR3 contains 14 residues. The germline V gene has CDR1 MNHEY and CDR2 SMNVEV (reference sequence).

The chain has TRBV7-8 and TRBJ2-3; TRBD2 aligns across 9 bases. The germline V gene has CDR1 SGHVS and CDR2 FQNEAQ. V lost 1 base to trimming and J lost 2 bases; unmatched junction nucleotides: 13. CDR3 length: 19 residues. The CDR3 is CASSLEDSASGNPTDTQYF. DNA for the CDR3: TGTGCCAGCAGCTTAGAAGATTCAGCTAGCGGGAATCCCACAGATACGCAGTATTTT.

This chain joins TRBV4-2 and TRBJ1-6, with D tentatively TRBD1 (5 bases). The CDR3 is 16 residues long. Germline-derived CDR1 and CDR2 are LGHNA and YNFKEQ. V shed 1 base and J shed 7 bases, with 14 bases lying between them. CDR3 nucleotides: TGTGCCAGCAGCCAAGTGTTGGGACGGGGGAATTCACCCCTCCACTTT. Its translation: CASSQVLGRGNSPLHF.

The CDR3 sequence is CAISEGLAGALETQYF. In DNA, the CDR3 is TGTGCCATCAGTGAAGGATTAGCTGGGGCCTTGGAGACCCAGTACTTC. The chain carries TRBV10-3 and TRBJ2-5; D possibly corresponds to TRBD1 (5 bases). The CDR3 has 16 amino acids. Trimming left V 3 bases short and J 5 bases short, with 19 bases between. CDR1 and CDR2 (germline): ENHRY, SYGVKD.

The chain is built from TRBV30 and TRBJ1-1; 9 nucleotides align to TRBD1. Germline trimming cut 5 bases from V and 4 bases from J; bases unmatched to any gene: 8. There are 14 residues in the CDR3. Germline V gene data show CDR1 as GTSNPN and CDR2 as SVGIG (reference sequence). The CDR3, as DNA: TGTGCCTGGTCACAGGGGGCGAGTTCCACTGAAGCTTTCTTT. Amino acids: CAWSQGASSTEAFF.

The chain carries TRBV7-2 and TRBJ1-2; D remains ambiguous. The CDR3 consists of 16 residues. Trimming took 4 bases from V and 4 from J, leaving 19 bases between them. The germline V gene encodes CDR1 SGHTA and CDR2 FQGNSA. CDR3 sequence reads: CASSSVLGLDPYGYTF. CDR3 DNA sequence: TGTGCCAGCAGCTCGGTCTTGGGCCTGGATCCCTATGGCTACACCTTC.

The chain carries TRBV7-8 and TRBJ1-1; D is possibly TRBD1 (5 bases). Germline loops: CDR1 SGHVS, CDR2 FQNEAQ. Trimming left V 8 bases short and J 1 base short, with 11 bases between. The CDR3 totals 13 residues. CDR3 sequence (DNA): TGTGCCAGCTTGTCGACAGAGAACACTGAAGCTTTCTTT. This translates into CASLSTENTEAFF.

The chain is built from TRBV2 and TRBJ2-2, with D perhaps matching TRBD2 (6 bases). The CDR3 is 15 amino acids. The germline V gene has CDR1 SNHLY and CDR2 FYNNEI. V dropped 4 bases and J dropped 1 base, with 10 bases sitting between them. The CDR3 is CASSVGRGNTGELFF. The CDR3 DNA sequence: TGTGCCAGCAGTGTAGGGCGGGGGAACACCGGGGAGCTGTTTTTT. The full variable domain, its missing parts supplied by reference TRBV2 and TRBJ2-2, is EPEVTQTPSHQVTQMGQEVILRCVPISNHLYFYWYRQILGQKVEFLVSFYNNEISEKSEIFDDQFSVERPDGSNFTLKIRSTKLEDSAMYFCASSVGRGNTGELFFGEGSRLTVL.